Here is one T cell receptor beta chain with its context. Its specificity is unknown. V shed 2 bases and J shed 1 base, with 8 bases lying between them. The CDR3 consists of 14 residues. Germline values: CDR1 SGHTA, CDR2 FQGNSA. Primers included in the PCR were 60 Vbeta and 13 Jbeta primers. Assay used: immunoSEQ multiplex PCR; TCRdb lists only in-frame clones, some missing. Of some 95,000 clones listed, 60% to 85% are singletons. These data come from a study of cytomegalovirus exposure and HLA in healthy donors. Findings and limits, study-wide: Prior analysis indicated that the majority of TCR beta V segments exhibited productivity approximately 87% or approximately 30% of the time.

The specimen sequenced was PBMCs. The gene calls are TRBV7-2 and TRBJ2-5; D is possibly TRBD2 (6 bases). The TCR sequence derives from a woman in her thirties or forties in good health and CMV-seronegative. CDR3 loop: CASSLLARQETQYF. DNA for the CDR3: TGTGCCAGCAGCTTACTAGCGCGCCAAGAGACCCAGTACTTC.